These 21 T cell receptor beta chains share one sample of origin, sequenced in a study of blood T cell repertoires in COVID-19. Generated by immunoSEQ multiplex PCR, the TCRdb table keeps only in-frame clones and is missing some. The data hold about 26,000 clones, with almost 90% observed a single time. The specimen was peripheral blood. The source is a man aged 70 or older with acute or convalescent COVID-19.

This clone was recorded once. The V call is TRBV7-9, the J call TRBJ1-4, with D maybe TRBD1 (6 bases). V was shortened by 1 base and J by 8 bases, with 11 bases between the two germline ends. The CDR3 is 14 residues long. Germline loops: CDR1 SEHNR, CDR2 FQNEAQ (reference sequence). CDR3 in amino acids: CASSLGGGAEKLFF. CDR3 sequence (DNA): TGTGCCAGCAGCTTAGGTGGGGGCGCGGAAAAACTGTTTTTT.

V usage is TRBV7-3 and J usage is TRBJ2-1; 9 bases line up with TRBD1. V was pared by 1 base and J by 1 base, with 2 bases of the junction left unmatched. Germline loops: CDR1 SGHTA, CDR2 FQGTGA. This CDR3 is built from 16 residues. The CDR3, as DNA: TGTGCCAGCAGCTTAAAAGGGACAGGGTCCTACAATGAGCAGTTCTTC. Translating it yields CASSLKGTGSYNEQFF.

This chain connects TRBV7-2 to TRBJ2-2, with 13 bases that match TRBD2. Trimming removed 8 bases from V and 6 bases from J; junction bases left unmatched: 6. The CDR3 has 15 amino acids. Germline CDR1 reads SGHTA; CDR2 reads FQGNSA. The CDR3 here is CASGLAGAQAGELFF. The CDR3 DNA is TGTGCCAGCGGACTAGCGGGAGCTCAAGCCGGGGAGCTGTTTTTT.

For the CDR3, the DNA is TGCGCCAGCAGCTCGTCCGGGACTACCACAGATACGCAGTATTTT. Translated, it gives CASSSSGTTTDTQYF. The gene calls are TRBV5-1 and TRBJ2-3, with TRBD2 matching over 7 bases. The CDR3 runs to 15 residues. V dropped 3 bases and J dropped 2; count of bases not matched to a gene: 6. CDR1 is SGHRS, CDR2 YFSETQ, per germline.

This chain uses TRBV5-4 with TRBJ2-5, with 8 bases identical to TRBD2. V was clipped by 4 bases and J by 4 bases; unmatched bases: 15. Germline assignment: CDR1 SGHNT and CDR2 YYREEE (reference sequence). CDR3 length: 17 amino acids. The chain's CDR3 is CASSQGLAGGDGETQYF. CDR3 DNA sequence: TGTGCCAGCAGCCAAGGACTAGCTGGGGGGGATGGAGAGACCCAGTACTTC.

The V call is TRBV13, the J call TRBJ1-4, with 7 positions matching TRBD1. There are 14 residues in the CDR3. Germline values: CDR1 PRHDT, CDR2 FYEKMQ (reference sequence). The V segment lost 6 bases and the J segment 5 bases; nucleotides outside the gene matches: 6. The CDR3 spells CASSRTGENEKLFF. The CDR3 nucleotides read TGTGCCAGCAGTCGGACAGGAGAGAATGAAAAACTGTTTTTT.

This chain's CDR3 is CASSPQLETEAFF. The CDR3 DNA is TGTGCCAGCAGCCCCCAGTTGGAGACTGAAGCTTTCTTT. This chain uses TRBV7-2 with TRBJ1-1, with D hard to call. The V gene lost 5 bases and the J gene lost 5 bases, with 12 bases spanning the gap. CDR1 and CDR2 (germline): SGHTA, FQGNSA. The CDR3 loop spans 13 amino acids.

V is TRBV2 and J is TRBJ2-1; no clear D. This CDR3 region has 15 residues. Deletions cut 6 bases from V and 0 bases from J, with 12 bases between. The germline CDR1 and CDR2 sequences are SNHLY and FYNNEI. The CDR3 nucleotides read TGTGCCAGCAGCCGAAGCCTTAGCTCCTACAATGAGCAGTTCTTC. This encodes CASSRSLSSYNEQFF. Based on the CDR3 plus reference TRBV2 and TRBJ2-1, the full variable domain is EPEVTQTPSHQVTQMGQEVILRCVPISNHLYFYWYRQILGQKVEFLVSFYNNEISEKSEIFDDQFSVERPDGSNFTLKIRSTKLEDSAMYFCASSRSLSSYNEQFFGPGTRLTVL.

This clone was seen only a few times. The identical CDR3 is also encoded by other nucleotide sequences in the sample. The chain carries TRBV9 and TRBJ2-5; D perhaps matches TRBD2 (7 bases). CDR1 is SGDLS, CDR2 YYNGEE, per germline. CDR3 size: 15 residues. V lost 9 bases and J lost 1, with 19 bases in between. CDR3 in DNA: TGTGCCACCCGCGGAGGGGGGGGGCCCCAAGAGACCCAGTACTTC. Amino acid sequence: CATRGGGGPQETQYF.

The chain links TRBV12-2 to TRBJ2-2; the table names TRBD2, a call not compared with the DNA. TRBV12-2 is described as a pseudogene. The CDR3 sequence is 18 residues long. The CDR3 reads CASRLALCGTTNTGELFF. The CDR3 bases are TGTGCAAGTCGCTTAGCCCTGTGCGGGACTACGAACACCGGGGAGCTGTTTTTT.

This sequence joins TRBV7-2 and TRBJ1-4; unclear D gene. The germline V gene encodes CDR1 SGHTA and CDR2 FQGNSA. V lost 3 bases and J lost 7, with 9 bases in between. The CDR3 is 13 amino acids. CDR3 nucleotides: TGTGCCAGCAGCTTCGAGGCGGGTGAAAAACTGTTTTTT. Translated: CASSFEAGEKLFF.

The rearrangement joins TRBV4-2 to TRBJ1-5, with a weak D call TRBD1 (5 bases). The germline gives CDR1 LGHNA, CDR2 YNFKEQ. The germline V and J ends were trimmed by 0 bases and 4 bases, with 10 bases remaining between them. This CDR3 is 15 amino acids long. The chain's CDR3 is CASSQDGGENQPQHF. CDR3 nucleotides: TGTGCCAGCAGCCAAGACGGGGGTGAGAATCAGCCCCAGCATTTT.

The chain recombines TRBV4-1 with TRBJ2-7; D not certain. With 5 bases removed from V and 0 bases from J, the gap between germline ends came to 5 bases. The germline CDR1 and CDR2 sequences are MGHRA and YSYEKL. The CDR3 loop spans 12 amino acids. In DNA form, the CDR3 reads TGCGCCAGCAGCTACAACTCCTACGAGCAGTACTTC. Protein product: CASSYNSYEQYF.

The J gene is TRBJ1-6, the V gene TRBV28, with D unclear. The CDR3 totals 12 residues. Germline V gives CDR1 MDHEN, CDR2 SYDVKM. V lost 6 bases, J lost 7 bases, and 7 bases lay in between. CDR3 DNA: TGTGCCAGCAGCCCAGTGAATTCACCCCTCCACTTT. It is translated as CASSPVNSPLHF.

By sample share, this clone is large. The CDR3 is CASSLGQDEQFF. The CDR3 nucleotides read TGTGCCAGCAGCCTCGGACAGGATGAGCAGTTCTTC. The chain has TRBV7-3 and TRBJ2-1; 7 bases are shared with TRBD1. CDR1 is SGHTA and CDR2 is FQGTGA in the germline V gene. The length of the CDR3 is 12 residues. The ends lost 5 bases at V and 8 bases at J; junction bases unmatched: 3.

The J gene is TRBJ2-5, the V gene TRBV25-1; 7 positions match TRBD2. V lost 2 bases and J lost 6; bases outside the gene matches: 6. The V gene's germline CDR1 is MGHDK and CDR2 SYGVNS. The CDR3 is 14 residues long. CDR3 in amino acids: CASSETGRLKTQYF. CDR3 nucleotide sequence: TGTGCCAGCAGTGAAACCGGGAGGTTAAAGACCCAGTACTTC.

CDR3 coding DNA: TGCGCCAGCAGTCGCGAACCCCCTTCCAGGACAGCCTCCCTCGAGCAGTACTTC. Translated, it gives CASSREPPSRTASLEQYF. The V and J genes are TRBV5-1 and TRBJ2-7; the D gene is possibly TRBD1 (6 bases). Germline V gene data show CDR1 as SGHRS and CDR2 as YFSETQ. V was trimmed by 5 bases and J by 6 bases, leaving 30 bases between them. The CDR3 has 18 amino acids.

Here the CDR3 reads CAVSEPGFSGNTIYF. CDR3 sequence (DNA): TGTGCCGTATCCGAGCCAGGCTTCTCTGGAAACACCATATATTTT. The rearrangement links TRBV5-5 to TRBJ1-3, with no clear D. V was pared by 10 bases and J by 0 bases, with 17 bases between. The germline gives CDR1 SGHKS, CDR2 YYEKEE (reference sequence). This CDR3 has 15 amino acids.

V gene TRBV7-9 combines with J gene TRBJ1-4; D perhaps matches TRBD1 (5 bases). This CDR3 contains 16 residues. CDR1 SEHNR and CDR2 FQNEAQ come from the germline V gene (reference sequence). V shed 2 bases and J shed 2 bases, with 12 bases lying between them. CDR3 residues: CASSLKSGDTNEKLFF. Written as DNA, the CDR3 is TGTGCCAGCAGCTTAAAGTCGGGGGACACTAATGAAAAACTGTTTTTT.

This chain connects TRBV9 to TRBJ1-3; D is perhaps TRBD1 (6 bases). CDR1 SGDLS and CDR2 YYNGEE come from the germline V gene. The V end lost 3 bases, the J end lost 0 bases, and 13 bases lay between the germline ends. CDR3 length equals 16 residues. The CDR3 DNA is TGTGCCAGCAGCGAGGGGACACCCAACTCTGGAAACACCATATATTTT. Its protein product is CASSEGTPNSGNTIYF.

The CDR3 DNA is TGTGCCAGCAGTGAACAGTACATCGAGCAGTACTTC. Translation gives CASSEQYIEQYF. J is TRBJ2-7 and V is TRBV12-3 or TRBV12-4, with D unclear. Trimming cost V 5 bases and J 6 bases, with 11 bases left between them. The CDR3 spans 12 residues.